Below, one TCR beta chain is given with its context. These data are taken from a study of shared clonotypes between healthy human individuals. Study-level background: Three plates each covered CD4 naive and memory; CD8 naive two, CD8 memory one.

From germline, CDR1 is LNHDA and CDR2 SQIVND (reference sequence). The germline V and J ends were trimmed by 3 bases and 2 bases, with 8 bases remaining between them. The CDR3 loop spans 14 amino acids. Cells designated naive CD8 were CD45RO-negative and were positively selected for CCR7, with terminally differentiated effector memory CD45RA+ cells excluded. Study donors comprised healthy, HIV-negative adults devoid of recent acute infection or vaccination. The donor cohort consisted entirely of Caucasian adults residing in Nashville, Tennessee. Deep was the level used in running the assay. TCRdb keeps only in-frame clones here, not all; method: immunoSEQ multiplex PCR. The sample gives millions of clones, about 95% of which show up once; 0.85% to 1.3% is in the top ten.

Sequencing was done on a sample of naive CD8+ T cells sorted from blood. The TCR was taken from a man aged 18 to 29 in good health. The chain carries TRBV19 and TRBJ2-4; TRBD2 might be the D (6 bases). The CDR3 here is CASSIRGTKNIQYF. The CDR3 DNA reads TGTGCCAGTAGTATTCGGGGGACCAAAAACATTCAGTACTTC.